One and the same sample provided the 23 T cell receptor beta chains below, sequenced in a study of blood T cell repertoires in COVID-19. The protocol was immunoSEQ multiplex PCR, while the TCRdb copy is restricted to in-frame clones and leaves out a portion. The table has tens of thousands of clones, around 68% seen once. The source material was peripheral blood. These receptors were obtained from a woman between 70 and 85 years old with acute or convalescent COVID-19.

About this clone: Germline is not matched at one junction end, which may reflect a read error. This sequence joins TRBV11-2 and TRBJ1-6, with D unclear. CDR3 size: 14 residues. The V gene's germline CDR1 is SGHAT and CDR2 FQNNGV. The CDR3 loop is CASSLALLNSPLHF. The CDR3 DNA follows: TGTGCTAGCAGCTTAGCCCTGTTGAATTCACCCCTCCACTTT.

The V and J genes are TRBV7-3 and TRBJ2-7, with D possibly TRBD2 on 5 matching bases. Deletions cut 3 bases from V and 4 bases from J, with 10 bases between. The CDR3 is 13 residues long. Per germline, CDR1 SGHTA and CDR2 FQGTGA. The CDR3 sequence is CASSLDSGYEQYF. In nucleotides, the CDR3 is TGTGCCAGCAGCTTGGACTCGGGGTACGAGCAGTACTTC. Supplemented by reference TRBV7-3 and TRBJ2-7, the full variable domain reads GAGVSQTPSNKVTEKGKYVELRCDPISGHTALYWYRQSLGQGPEFLIYFQGTGAADDSGLPNDRFFAVRPEGSVSTLKIQRTERGDSAVYLCASSLDSGYEQYFGPGTRLTVT.

The chain combines TRBV5-1 with TRBJ2-2; possible D gene TRBD2, 6 bases. Trimming cost V 0 bases and J 4 bases, with 7 bases left between them. The CDR3 consists of 14 residues. CDR1 and CDR2 from the germline V gene are SGHRS and YFSETQ. The CDR3 DNA is TGCGCCAGCAGCTTGGGGGAGGTCACCGGGGAGCTGTTTTTT. It is translated as CASSLGEVTGELFF.

The chain is built from TRBV6-5 and TRBJ2-3, with 11 positions matching TRBD2. Trimming at V came to 9 bases and at J to 1 base, leaving 3 bases not matched to a gene. Per germline, CDR1 MNHEY and CDR2 SVGAGI. This CDR3 contains 14 residues. In nucleotides, the CDR3 is TGTGCCAGAGCACTAGCGGGGGGCACAGATACGCAGTATTTT. Amino acids: CARALAGGTDTQYF.

The chain has TRBV28 and TRBJ1-1, with D unresolved. The germline gives CDR1 MDHEN, CDR2 SYDVKM. CDR3 length equals 13 residues. The ends were cut back, 6 bases at V and 6 bases at J, with 14 bases in the middle. The CDR3 DNA is TGTGCCAGCAGCCGACTAGGCCGATCTGAAGCTTTCTTT. Protein: CASSRLGRSEAFF.

The CDR3 reads CASSSGTSRRGEQYF. The CDR3 DNA is TGTGCCAGCAGCTCCGGGACTTCCCGCCGGGGCGAGCAGTACTTC. The chain couples TRBV7-8 to TRBJ2-7, with a tentative D call TRBD2 (6 bases). Between the trimmed V and J ends, which lost 4 bases and 6 bases, there was a span of 19 bases. The CDR3 has 15 amino acids. Germline V lookup: CDR1 SGHVS, CDR2 FQNEAQ.

V gene TRBV19 combines with J gene TRBJ1-4; the D is unclear. The CDR3 sequence is 15 residues long. Germline V gives CDR1 LNHDA, CDR2 SQIVND (reference sequence). V lost 3 bases, J lost 0 bases, and 8 bases lay in between. The CDR3 DNA reads as TGTGCCAGTAGTATCCACGGGACAACTAATGAAAAACTGTTTTTT. Its protein product is CASSIHGTTNEKLFF.

This sequence joins TRBV23-1 and TRBJ2-3; 8 nucleotides align to TRBD2. TRBV23-1 belongs to the ORF category, with a function that is uncertain. The V segment lost 0 bases and the J segment 3 bases; nucleotides outside the gene matches: 20. This CDR3 is built from 21 residues. CDR3 nucleotide sequence: TGCGCCAGCAGTCAATCGAGAACGGGCCCTCGTCGGGAGGGCCTGACAGATACGCAGTATTTT. It is translated as CASSQSRTGPRREGLTDTQYF.

V gene TRBV12-2 combines with J gene TRBJ1-1; the D call TRBD1 from the table was never checked on the DNA. TRBV12-2 has pseudogene status. The CDR3 has 17 residues. The CDR3 nucleotides read TGTGCAAGTCGCCCTAAGGAGCCCGGGACAGGGTACACTGAAGCTTTCTTT. This translates into CASRPKEPGTGYTEAFF.

The CDR3 nucleotides are TGTGCCAGCAGGGTCCCTAGCGGGAGCTCCTACGAGCAGTACTTC. Its translation: CASRVPSGSSYEQYF. The V gene is TRBV27, the J gene TRBJ2-7; TRBD2 agrees at 10 bases. The germline V gene has CDR1 MNHEY and CDR2 SMNVEV (reference sequence). The CDR3 contains 15 residues. With V trimmed by 6 bases and J by 0 bases, 5 bases remained unmatched.

V usage is TRBV5-5 and J usage is TRBJ2-7; 14 positions match TRBD2. The V gene's germline CDR1 is SGHKS and CDR2 YYEKEE (reference sequence). The CDR3 is 17 amino acids. J gave up 0 bases and V 0 bases, and 2 bases lay outside the gene matches. The CDR3 bases are TGTGCCAGCAGCTTGGGACTAGCGGGAGGGCTCTCCTACGAGCAGTACTTC. This codes for CASSLGLAGGLSYEQYF.

The chain couples TRBV11-2 to TRBJ2-7; D is uncertain. V lost 1 base and J lost 6, with 7 bases in between. The CDR3 runs 12 residues. Germline V lookup: CDR1 SGHAT, CDR2 FQNNGV. The CDR3 protein is CASSLGVGEQYF. The CDR3 DNA reads as TGTGCCAGCAGCTTAGGCGTCGGCGAGCAGTACTTC.

The rearrangement joins TRBV21-1 to TRBJ1-1; the table calls TRBD1, which could not be checked here. TRBV21-1 is a listed pseudogene. The CDR3 totals 16 residues. In DNA, the CDR3 is TGTGCCAGCAGCAAAGTCGGTCGCAGGGAGAACACTGAAGCTTTCTTT. Its translation: CASSKVGRRENTEAFF.

V gene TRBV4-3 combines with J gene TRBJ2-7; tentative D call: TRBD1 (5 bases). This CDR3 contains 15 residues. Trimming removed 1 base from V and 1 base from J, with 11 bases in between. CDR1 and CDR2 (germline): LGHNA, YSLEER. The chain's CDR3 is CASSQGPAGSYEQYF. The CDR3 DNA sequence: TGCGCCAGCAGCCAAGGTCCCGCAGGGTCCTACGAGCAGTACTTC.

The gene calls are TRBV25-1 and TRBJ2-7; 7 bases match TRBD1. Trimming cost V 5 bases and J 3 bases; bases outside gene matches: 4. This CDR3 region has 13 residues. From germline, CDR1 is MGHDK and CDR2 SYGVNS. The CDR3: CASSRGQDYEQYF. CDR3 in DNA: TGTGCCAGCAGTAGAGGACAGGACTACGAGCAGTACTTC.

A remark on this clone: A read error is possible here, since a much larger clone lies one base away. This rearrangement joins TRBV19 to TRBJ2-7, with 10 bases aligning to TRBD2. The CDR3 loop spans 14 amino acids. The germline V gene encodes CDR1 LNHDA and CDR2 SQIVND (reference sequence). V was clipped by 6 bases and J by 0 bases; unmatched bases: 2. CDR3 nucleotides: TGTGCCAGTAGGGCTAGCGGGAGCTCCTACGAGCAGTACTTC. Translating it yields CASRASGSSYEQYF. Based on the CDR3 plus reference TRBV19 and TRBJ2-7, the full variable domain is DGGITQSPKYLFRKEGQNVTLSCEQNLNHDAMYWYRQDPGQGLRLIYYSQIVNDFQKGDIAEGYSVSREKKESFPLTVTSAQKNPTAFYLCASRASGSSYEQYFGPGTRLTVT.

This chain links TRBV5-4 with TRBJ1-2, with D perhaps matching TRBD1 (6 bases). Germline V lookup: CDR1 SGHNT, CDR2 YYREEE (reference sequence). This CDR3 spans 15 amino acids. Trimming took 3 bases from V and 0 from J, leaving 12 bases between them. The CDR3 reads CASSSPGAANYGYTF. Written as DNA, the CDR3 is TGTGCCAGCAGCTCACCAGGGGCGGCTAACTATGGCTACACCTTC.

The chain carries TRBV6-5 and TRBJ2-1; 10 nucleotides agree with TRBD2. The J segment lost 5 bases and the V segment lost 4 bases, leaving 8 bases of the junction unmatched. Germline assignment: CDR1 MNHEY and CDR2 SVGAGI. The CDR3 contains 16 residues. The CDR3 DNA sequence: TGTGCCAGCAGTTCCGCACGGACTAGCGGCAACAATGAGCAGTTCTTC. Translated, it gives CASSSARTSGNNEQFF.

The rearrangement uses TRBV4-1 and TRBJ1-6; D is unclear. There are 13 residues in the CDR3. From germline, CDR1 is MGHRA and CDR2 YSYEKL. V lost 1 base and J 8 bases, leaving 6 bases between the germline ends. The CDR3 spells CASSQVVDSPLHF. CDR3 DNA sequence: TGCGCCAGCAGCCAAGTCGTAGATTCACCCCTCCACTTT.

The rearrangement links TRBV9 to TRBJ2-7, with 7 bases that match TRBD2. Germline V gene lookup returns CDR1 SGDLS and CDR2 YYNGEE. This CDR3 contains 16 residues. The trim removed 0 bases at V and 0 bases at J, leaving 6 bases unmatched. CDR3 region: CASSVAGGSHSYEQYF. The CDR3 bases are TGTGCCAGCAGCGTAGCGGGCGGGAGCCACTCCTACGAGCAGTACTTC. Variable domain in full (rest from reference TRBV9 and TRBJ2-7): DSGVTQTPKHLITATGQRVTLRCSPRSGDLSVYWYQQSLDQGLQFLIQYYNGEERAKGNILERFSAQQFPDLHSELNLSSLELGDSALYFCASSVAGGSHSYEQYFGPGTRLTVT.

V gene TRBV5-5 combines with J gene TRBJ2-1; D is ambiguous. The germline V gene encodes CDR1 SGHKS and CDR2 YYEKEE (reference sequence). The CDR3 consists of 13 residues. Trimming pared 4 bases from V and 6 bases from J, leaving 11 bases between. The DNA of the CDR3 is TGTGCCAGCAGCCTCCCGACAAGCAATGAGCAGTTCTTC. Its translation is CASSLPTSNEQFF.

The J gene is TRBJ1-4, the V gene TRBV28; D not resolved. The CDR3 has 14 residues. Germline V gives CDR1 MDHEN, CDR2 SYDVKM. V was pared by 2 bases and J by 6 bases, with 10 bases between. The CDR3 DNA reads as TGTGCCAGCAGTTTAGCGGGCCCCCATGAAAAACTGTTTTTT. Protein product: CASSLAGPHEKLFF.

J is TRBJ2-1 and V is TRBV19; D gene ambiguous. This CDR3 region has 14 residues. The germline V gene has CDR1 LNHDA and CDR2 SQIVND (reference sequence). Trimming removed 5 bases from V and 7 bases from J, with 15 bases in between. The CDR3 region is CASSASHRWNEQFF. CDR3 bases: TGTGCCAGTAGTGCGTCCCACCGGTGGAATGAGCAGTTCTTC.